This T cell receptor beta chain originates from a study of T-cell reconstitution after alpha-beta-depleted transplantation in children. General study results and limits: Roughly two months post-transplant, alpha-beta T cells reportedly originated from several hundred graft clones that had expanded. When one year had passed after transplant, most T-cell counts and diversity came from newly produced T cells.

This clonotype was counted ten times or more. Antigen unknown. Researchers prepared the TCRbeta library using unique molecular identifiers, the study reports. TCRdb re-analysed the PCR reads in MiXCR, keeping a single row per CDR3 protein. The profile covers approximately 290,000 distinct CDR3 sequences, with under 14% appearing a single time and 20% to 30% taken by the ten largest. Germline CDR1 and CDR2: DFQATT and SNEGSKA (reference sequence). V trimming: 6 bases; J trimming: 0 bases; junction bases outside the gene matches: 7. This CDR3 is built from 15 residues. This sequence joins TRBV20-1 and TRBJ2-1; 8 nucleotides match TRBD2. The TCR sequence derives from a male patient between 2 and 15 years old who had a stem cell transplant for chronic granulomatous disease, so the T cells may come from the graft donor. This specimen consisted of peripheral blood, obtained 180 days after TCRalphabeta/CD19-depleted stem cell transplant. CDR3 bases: TGCAGTGCCCAGGAACTAGCGGCCTCCTACAATGAGCAGTTCTTC. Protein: CSAQELAASYNEQFF.